The 4 T cell receptor beta chains below were found in one sample sequenced in a study of blood T cell repertoires in COVID-19. The assay was immunoSEQ multiplex PCR, and TCRdb's table has in-frame clones only and misses some. The data contain around 260,000 clones, around 90% of them seen just once; the ten biggest clones take up 0.95% to 1.3%. The source material was PBMCs or T cells enriched from blood (not recorded which). These receptors were collected from a woman under 40 who had recovered from COVID-19.

The genes are TRBV4-2 and TRBJ1-6, with D uncertain. From germline, CDR1 is LGHNA and CDR2 YNFKEQ. The CDR3 contains 15 residues. The V end lost 0 bases, the J end lost 5 bases, and 8 bases lay between the germline ends. The CDR3 bases are TGTGCCAGCAGCCAAGAATGGCGGGATAATTCACCCCTCCACTTT. It is translated as CASSQEWRDNSPLHF.

The V and J genes are TRBV7-9 and TRBJ2-1; 7 bases fit TRBD2. Germline V lookup: CDR1 SEHNR, CDR2 FQNEAQ (reference sequence). V lost 5 bases, J lost 9 bases, and 10 bases stayed unmatched. The CDR3 sequence is 14 residues long. The CDR3: CASSGGRRELEQFF. The DNA of the CDR3 is TGTGCCAGCAGCGGCGGGCGGCGGGAGCTTGAGCAGTTCTTC. Complete variable domain (other parts from reference TRBV7-9 and TRBJ2-1): DTGVSQNPRHKITKRGQNVTFRCDPISEHNRLYWYRQTLGQGPEFLTYFQNEAQLEKSRLLSDRFSAERPKGSFSTLEIQRTEQGDSAMYLCASSGGRRELEQFFGPGTRLTVL.

This rearrangement joins TRBV6-2 or TRBV6-3 to TRBJ2-1; the match to TRBD1 covers 10 bases. V was clipped by 3 bases and J by 5 bases; unmatched bases: 10. This CDR3 has 17 amino acids. Per germline, CDR1 MNHEY and CDR2 SVGEGT. The CDR3 region is CASSYSTGTGVNNEQFF. In nucleotides, the CDR3 is TGTGCCAGCAGTTATTCTACCGGGACAGGGGTCAACAATGAGCAGTTCTTC.

The chain couples TRBV28 to TRBJ2-1, with TRBD2 matching 13 bases. Germline CDR1 reads MDHEN; CDR2 reads SYDVKM. CDR3 length: 16 amino acids. V was pared by 6 bases and J by 6 bases, with 8 bases of the junction left unmatched. The CDR3 region is CASSPVLAGGSNEQFF. CDR3 in DNA: TGTGCCAGCAGCCCCGTACTAGCGGGAGGGTCCAATGAGCAGTTCTTC.